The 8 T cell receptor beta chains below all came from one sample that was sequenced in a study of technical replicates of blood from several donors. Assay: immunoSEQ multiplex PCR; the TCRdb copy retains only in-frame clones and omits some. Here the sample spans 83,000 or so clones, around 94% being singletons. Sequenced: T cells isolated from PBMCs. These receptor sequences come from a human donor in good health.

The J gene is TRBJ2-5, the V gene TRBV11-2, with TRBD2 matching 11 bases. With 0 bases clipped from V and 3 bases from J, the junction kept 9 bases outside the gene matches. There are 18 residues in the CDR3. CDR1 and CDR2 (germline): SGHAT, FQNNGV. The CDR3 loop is CASSLDRLLAGEKETQYF. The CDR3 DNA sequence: TGTGCCAGCAGCTTAGATCGGTTACTAGCGGGAGAAAAAGAGACCCAGTACTTC.

The CDR3, as DNA: TGTGCCAGCACCTTCCGACAGGGGAATCAGCCCCAGCATTTT. Its protein is CASTFRQGNQPQHF. V is TRBV5-6 and J is TRBJ1-5; 8 bases agree with TRBD1. CDR1 and CDR2 (germline): SGHDT, YYEEEE. This CDR3 is 14 amino acids long. The V segment lost 6 bases and the J segment 4 bases; nucleotides outside the gene matches: 6.

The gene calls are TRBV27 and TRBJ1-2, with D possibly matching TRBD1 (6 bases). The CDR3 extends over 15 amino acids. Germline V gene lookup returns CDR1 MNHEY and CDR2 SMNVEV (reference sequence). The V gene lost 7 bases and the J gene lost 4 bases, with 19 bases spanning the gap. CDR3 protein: CASTTSNRVPYGYTF. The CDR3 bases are TGTGCCAGCACGACGTCCAACAGGGTCCCCTATGGCTACACCTTC.

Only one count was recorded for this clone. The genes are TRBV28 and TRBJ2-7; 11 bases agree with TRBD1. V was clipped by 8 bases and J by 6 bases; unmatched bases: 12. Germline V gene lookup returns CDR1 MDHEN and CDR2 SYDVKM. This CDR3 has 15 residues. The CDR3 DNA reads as TGTGCCAGCGGGGGCCCCGGGACAGGGGGGCGCGAGCAGTACTTC. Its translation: CASGGPGTGGREQYF. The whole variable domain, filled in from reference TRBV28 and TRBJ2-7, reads DVKVTQSSRYLVKRTGEKVFLECVQDMDHENMFWYRQDPGLGLRLIYFSYDVKMKEKGDIPEGYSVSREKKERFSLILESASTNQTSMYLCASGGPGTGGREQYFGPGTRLTVT.

The CDR3 here is CASSSYPGELFF. DNA of the CDR3: TGTGCCAGTAGTTCGTATCCCGGGGAGCTGTTTTTT. This chain links TRBV19 with TRBJ2-2; D gene unclear. Germline V gene lookup returns CDR1 LNHDA and CDR2 SQIVND (reference sequence). Trimming took 5 bases from V and 6 from J, leaving 7 bases between them. CDR3 length: 12 residues.

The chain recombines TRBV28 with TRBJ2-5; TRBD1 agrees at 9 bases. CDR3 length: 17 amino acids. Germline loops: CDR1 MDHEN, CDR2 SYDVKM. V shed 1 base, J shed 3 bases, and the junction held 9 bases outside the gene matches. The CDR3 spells CASSLLGGTGWEETQYF. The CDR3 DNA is TGTGCCAGCAGTTTATTGGGTGGGACAGGGTGGGAAGAGACCCAGTACTTC. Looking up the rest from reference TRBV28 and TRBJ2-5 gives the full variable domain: DVKVTQSSRYLVKRTGEKVFLECVQDMDHENMFWYRQDPGLGLRLIYFSYDVKMKEKGDIPEGYSVSREKKERFSLILESASTNQTSMYLCASSLLGGTGWEETQYFGPGTRLLVL.

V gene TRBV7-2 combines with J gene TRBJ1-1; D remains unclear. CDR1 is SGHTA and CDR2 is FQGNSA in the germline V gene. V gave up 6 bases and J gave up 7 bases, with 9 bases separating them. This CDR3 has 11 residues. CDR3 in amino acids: CASSFHSEAFF. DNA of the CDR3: TGTGCCAGCAGTTTCCACAGTGAAGCTTTCTTT.

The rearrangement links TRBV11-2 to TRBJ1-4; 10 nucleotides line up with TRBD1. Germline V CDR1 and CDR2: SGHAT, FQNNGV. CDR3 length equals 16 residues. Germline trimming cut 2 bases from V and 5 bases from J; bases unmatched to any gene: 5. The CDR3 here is CASSLHPGQGNEKLFF. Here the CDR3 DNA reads TGTGCCAGCAGCTTACACCCGGGACAGGGGAATGAAAAACTGTTTTTT.